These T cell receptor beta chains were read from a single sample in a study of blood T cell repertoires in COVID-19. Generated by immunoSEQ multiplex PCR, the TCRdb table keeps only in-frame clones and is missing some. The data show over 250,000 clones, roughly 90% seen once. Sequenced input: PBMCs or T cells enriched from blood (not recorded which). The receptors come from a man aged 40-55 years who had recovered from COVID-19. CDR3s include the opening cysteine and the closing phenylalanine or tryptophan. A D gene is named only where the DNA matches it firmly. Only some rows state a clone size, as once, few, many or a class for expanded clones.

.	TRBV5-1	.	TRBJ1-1	CASSIFRGGTEAFF	TGCGCCAGCAGCATATTTAGGGGGGGCACTGAAGCTTTCTTT
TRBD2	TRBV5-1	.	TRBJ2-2	CASSMTLGLAGLAGELFF	TGCGCCAGCAGCATGACCCTAGGACTAGCGGGATTAGCCGGGGAGCTGTTTTTT
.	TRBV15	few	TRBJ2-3	CATRNTYTDTQYF	TGTGCCACCAGGAATACCTACACAGATACGCAGTATTTT
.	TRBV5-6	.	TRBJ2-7	CASSLGHSYEQYF	TGTGCCAGCAGCTTGGGACATTCCTACGAGCAGTACTTC
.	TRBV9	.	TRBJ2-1	CASSDAGYDNEQFF	TGTGCCAGCAGCGACGCGGGTTATGACAATGAGCAGTTCTTC
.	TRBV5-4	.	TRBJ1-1	CASSLAAVNTEAFF	TGTGCCAGCAGCTTGGCGGCGGTGAACACTGAAGCTTTCTTT
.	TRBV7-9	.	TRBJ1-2	CASSLPVPNYGYTF	TGTGCCAGCAGCTTGCCAGTTCCTAACTATGGCTACACCTTC
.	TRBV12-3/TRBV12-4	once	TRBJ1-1	CASSGQTNTEAFF	TGTGCCAGCAGCGGACAGACAAACACTGAAGCTTTCTTT
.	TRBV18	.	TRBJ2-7	CASSYGGYEQYF	TGTGCCAGCTCCTACGGAGGCTACGAGCAGTACTTC
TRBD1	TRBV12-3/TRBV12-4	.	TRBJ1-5	CASMGQSGQPQHF	TGTGCCAGCATGGGACAGTCCGGTCAGCCCCAGCATTTT
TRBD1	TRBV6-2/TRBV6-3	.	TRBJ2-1	CASSYSKVADRGAREQFF	TGTGCCAGCAGTTACTCGAAGGTGGCGGACAGGGGCGCCCGGGAGCAGTTCTTC
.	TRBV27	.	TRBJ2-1	CASSSPGGPYNEQFF	TGTGCCAGCAGTTCACCAGGGGGGCCCTACAATGAGCAGTTCTTC
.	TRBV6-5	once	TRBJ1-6	CASSPPGFYNSPLHF	TGTGCCAGCAGCCCCCCCGGGTTCTATAATTCACCCCTCCACTTT
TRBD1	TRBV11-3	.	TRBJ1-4	CASSLGDSRNEKLFF	TGTGCCAGCAGCTTAGGGGACAGCCGTAATGAAAAACTGTTTTTT
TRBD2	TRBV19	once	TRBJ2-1	CASSIVAGIGYNEQFF	TGTGCCAGTAGTATCGTAGCGGGAATCGGCTACAATGAGCAGTTCTTC
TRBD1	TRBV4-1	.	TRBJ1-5	CASSQGGTGTGNQPQHF	TGCGCCAGCAGCCAAGGGGGGACAGGGACGGGCAATCAGCCCCAGCATTTT
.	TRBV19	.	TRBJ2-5	CASSGWGPQETQYF	TGTGCCAGTAGTGGGTGGGGGCCCCAAGAGACCCAGTACTTC
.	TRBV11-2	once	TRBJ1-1	CASSSLTLMNTEAFF	TGTGCCAGCAGCTCCCTGACACTCATGAACACTGAAGCTTTCTTT
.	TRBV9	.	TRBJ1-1	CASSVAPGLNTEAFF	TGTGCCAGCAGCGTAGCTCCAGGATTGAACACTGAAGCTTTCTTT
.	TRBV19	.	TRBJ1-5	CASSRGGGNQPQHF	TGTGCCAGTAGTAGGGGCGGTGGCAATCAGCCCCAGCATTTT
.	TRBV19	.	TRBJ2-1	CASRVDTYNEQFF	TGTGCCAGTAGGGTAGACACCTACAATGAGCAGTTCTTC
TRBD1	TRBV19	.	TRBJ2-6	CASSIIQGVRSGANVLTF	TGTGCCAGTAGTATAATACAGGGGGTACGGTCTGGGGCCAACGTCCTGACTTTC
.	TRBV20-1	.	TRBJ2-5	CSASLGGGFQETQYF	TGCAGTGCTAGTTTAGGGGGAGGGTTTCAAGAGACCCAGTACTTC
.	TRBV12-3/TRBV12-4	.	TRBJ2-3	CASGTRHTQYF	TGTGCCAGCGGGACTCGACATACGCAGTATTTT
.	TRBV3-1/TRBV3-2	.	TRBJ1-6	CASSQALKGYSPLHF	TGTGCCAGCAGCCAAGCCCTGAAGGGGTATTCACCCCTCCACTTT
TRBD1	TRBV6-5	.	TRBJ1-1	CASLQGEATEAFF	TGTGCCAGCCTCCAGGGGGAGGCTACTGAAGCTTTCTTT
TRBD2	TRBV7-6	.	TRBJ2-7	CASSLEVSGGYYEQYF	TGTGCCAGCAGCTTAGAAGTTTCGGGAGGTTATTACGAGCAGTACTTC